The 21 T cell receptor beta chains listed next were all sequenced from one sample in a study of post-analysis software for immune sequencing data. Included in the TCR beta cDNA libraries were unique molecular identifiers. In TCRdb, the PCR reads were re-called with MiXCR into one record per CDR3 protein. In the table there are 700,000 to 800,000 distinct CDR3 sequences, 25% to 30% of which are singletons. These receptors' targets are unknown. Study findings and constraints: Compared with controls, patients had more of about five TRBV segments, including TRBV5-6, TRBV5-1 and TRBV20-1.

The sample taken for sequencing was blood. These receptors were taken from a girl aged 5-17 years with multiple sclerosis.

The chain couples TRBV27 to TRBJ1-5; D ambiguous. The germline V and J ends were trimmed by 4 bases and 11 bases, with 15 bases remaining between them. The CDR3 totals 13 residues. Looked up from germline, CDR1 is MNHEY and CDR2 is SMNVEV (reference sequence). The CDR3 loop reads CASSSHMGMAQHF. CDR3 DNA: TGTGCCAGCAGTTCCCACATGGGTATGGCCCAGCATTTT.

This clonotype turned up a few times. In DNA form, the CDR3 reads TGTGCCAGCAGGGTTAGCGGGGGGGTTTACAATGAGCAGTTCTTC. Its translation: CASRVSGGVYNEQFF. V is TRBV6-5 and J is TRBJ2-1; 11 bases match TRBD2. The germline CDR1 and CDR2 sequences are MNHEY and SVGAGI. J was trimmed by 4 bases and V by 6 bases; bases with no gene match: 5. The CDR3 has 15 residues.

V is TRBV7-2 and J is TRBJ2-7, with TRBD2 matching over 10 bases. The J call is uncertain, as TRBJ2-5 better fits the DNA end. CDR1 is SGHTA, CDR2 FQGNSA, per germline. This CDR3 has 19 residues. CDR3 DNA: TGTGCCAGCAGCTTAGACCCCCCTAATAGCGGGGGGAAACGGGAGACCCAGTACTTC. Its protein product is CASSLDPPNSGGKRETQYF.

This rearrangement joins TRBV6-4 to TRBJ2-3, with D maybe TRBD1 (6 bases). The V end lost 6 bases, the J end lost 3 bases, and 19 bases lay between the germline ends. Germline CDR1 and CDR2: MRHNA and SNTAGT. CDR3 length: 16 amino acids. The CDR3 protein is CASSYGVGGPTDTQYF. The CDR3 DNA reads as TGTGCCAGCAGCTACGGGGTAGGGGGACCAACAGATACGCAGTATTTT.

The chain's CDR3 is CSARRPSRETQYF. DNA of the CDR3: TGCAGTGCTAGGCGCCCGTCCCGAGAGACCCAGTACTTC. The V and J genes are TRBV20-1 and TRBJ2-5; D unresolved. Germline CDR1 reads DFQATT; CDR2 reads SNEGSKA (reference sequence). Between the trimmed V and J ends, which lost 3 bases and 4 bases, there was a span of 12 bases. CDR3 length: 13 amino acids.

This clonotype came up many times. This chain links TRBV18 with TRBJ1-5; 7 positions agree with TRBD1. Germline CDR1 and CDR2: KGHSH and LQKENI. This CDR3 has 16 amino acids. J gave up 0 bases and V 3 bases, and 5 bases lay outside the gene matches. The CDR3 protein is CASSPYRGDSNQPQHF. CDR3 coding DNA: TGTGCCAGCTCACCGTACAGGGGCGATAGCAATCAGCCCCAGCATTTT.

Turning to this clonotype: The junction shows a germline mismatch at one end, possibly a read error. The V gene is TRBV3-1, the J gene TRBJ1-6, with D maybe TRBD1 (5 bases). In germline, CDR1 is LGHDT, CDR2 YNNKEL (reference sequence). The CDR3 covers 15 residues. The CDR3 nucleotides are TGTGCCAGCGGCCAGGACGGGGCTCGGAATTCACCCCTCCACTTT. Translation gives CASGQDGARNSPLHF.

This clonotype has just a few counts. The chain has TRBV11-2 and TRBJ2-5; D gene unclear. Trimming left V 4 bases short and J 4 bases short, with 13 bases between. Germline V gives CDR1 SGHAT, CDR2 FQNNGV. The CDR3 runs 14 residues. CDR3: CASSSLGPGETQYF. The DNA for the CDR3 is TGTGCCAGCAGCTCCCTCGGTCCGGGAGAGACCCAGTACTTC.

This clonotype has only a few counts. The V gene is TRBV20-1, the J gene TRBJ2-5, with D possibly TRBD2 on 6 matching bases. With 3 bases removed from V and 4 bases from J, the gap between germline ends came to 15 bases. Germline V lookup: CDR1 DFQATT, CDR2 SNEGSKA (reference sequence). The CDR3 consists of 14 residues. CDR3 sequence (DNA): TGCAGTGCTAGGGGAGGTGGCCCGGGAGAGACCCAGTACTTC. It specifies CSARGGGPGETQYF.

The V and J genes are TRBV7-2 and TRBJ2-5, with D tentatively TRBD1 or TRBD2 (6 bases each). Germline loops: CDR1 SGHTA, CDR2 FQGNSA. V gave up 3 bases and J gave up 5 bases, with 16 bases separating them. The CDR3 has 15 amino acids. The CDR3 coding sequence is TGTGCCAGCAGCTTCATGGGGGGCGTTGGGGAGACCCAGTACTTC. Translation gives CASSFMGGVGETQYF.

This clonotype appeared a single time. Its ends do not fully match the called genes, so a read error is possible. The J gene is TRBJ2-1, the V gene TRBV6-2 or TRBV6-3; 7 bases fit TRBD1. The germline CDR1 and CDR2 sequences are MNHEY and SVGEGT. The CDR3 length is 18 residues. The CDR3 is CASSYQKGAYMSYNERFF. As DNA, the CDR3 is TGTGCCAGCAGTTACCAAAAGGGGGCCTATATGTCCTACAATGAGCGGTTCTTC.

The chain couples TRBV20-1 to TRBJ2-5; 9 nucleotides match TRBD2. Germline CDR1 reads DFQATT; CDR2 reads SNEGSKA (reference sequence). Germline trimming cut 6 bases from V and 9 bases from J; bases unmatched to any gene: 17. The CDR3 extends over 15 amino acids. CDR3 sequence: CSAPDGASGDRAQYF. Here the CDR3 DNA reads TGCAGTGCGCCCGATGGGGCTAGCGGGGATCGGGCCCAGTACTTC.

In its sample, this clonotype was seen once. This chain links TRBV20-1 with TRBJ1-1; D call uncertain. Trimming stripped 2 bases from V and 1 base from J, with 8 bases between. Germline-derived CDR1 and CDR2 are DFQATT and SNEGSKA (reference sequence). The CDR3 has 13 amino acids. This CDR3 reads CSARYRANTEAFF. The DNA for the CDR3 is TGCAGTGCTAGATACCGGGCGAACACTGAAGCTTTCTTT.

Only a few counts were recorded for this clonotype. The CDR3 sequence is CASSTRTDWETQYF. In DNA form, the CDR3 reads TGTGCCAGCAGCACACGGACAGACTGGGAGACCCAGTACTTC. The genes are TRBV13 and TRBJ2-5, with D perhaps matching TRBD1 (6 bases). CDR3 size: 14 residues. V was cut by 5 bases and J by 5 bases, with 15 bases left in between. The germline CDR1 and CDR2 sequences are PRHDT and FYEKMQ (reference sequence).

The rearrangement uses TRBV20-1 and TRBJ2-5; 7 nucleotides line up with TRBD2. Germline CDR1 is DFQATT and CDR2 is SNEGSKA (reference sequence). J was trimmed by 5 bases and V by 5 bases; bases with no gene match: 17. The length of the CDR3 is 16 residues. The CDR3 DNA follows: TGCAGTGCTGACACACTTCGGGGGGATGTAATGGAGACCCAGTACTTC. It encodes CSADTLRGDVMETQYF.

This clonotype has only a few counts. The CDR3 sequence is CASSPHRGDGYNEQFF. DNA of the CDR3: TGTGCCAGCAGTCCCCACCGGGGTGATGGGTACAATGAGCAGTTCTTC. V gene TRBV28 combines with J gene TRBJ2-1, with a possible D match to TRBD2 (5 bases). CDR1 is MDHEN and CDR2 is SYDVKM in the germline V gene. With 5 bases removed from V and 4 bases from J, the gap between germline ends came to 18 bases. The CDR3 totals 16 residues.

This chain uses TRBV20-1 with TRBJ2-7, with a weak D call TRBD1 (5 bases). This CDR3 region has 15 residues. The V gene's germline CDR1 is DFQATT and CDR2 SNEGSKA (reference sequence). The V and J ends lost 3 bases and 2 bases respectively, with 17 bases between them. The CDR3 nucleotides are TGCAGTGCTAGTGACAGATCGCAGGTTCCCTACGAGCAGTACTTC. Translating gives CSASDRSQVPYEQYF.

The chain joins TRBV7-9 to TRBJ2-1; 7 bases agree with TRBD2. The CDR3 runs to 14 residues. J gave up 8 bases and V 8 bases, and 12 bases lay outside the gene matches. The germline CDR1 and CDR2 sequences are SEHNR and FQNEAQ (reference sequence). The CDR3 DNA reads TGTGCCAGCCGGGCGGGAGTTACCGTCCATGAGCAGTTCTTC. This encodes CASRAGVTVHEQFF.

This clonotype appeared many times. The chain uses TRBV29-1 and TRBJ2-1; 8 bases map to TRBD2. The CDR3 runs to 17 residues. Germline V lookup: CDR1 SQVTM, CDR2 ANQGSEA. V lost 0 bases, J lost 1 base, and 8 bases stayed unmatched. This CDR3 is CSVEDWAAGGSYNEQFF. The CDR3 region has the DNA TGCAGCGTTGAAGATTGGGCGGCGGGAGGTTCCTACAATGAGCAGTTCTTC.

Many counts were recorded for this clonotype. The chain couples TRBV29-1 to TRBJ2-5, with 8 bases identical to TRBD1. Germline CDR1 SQVTM, CDR2 ANQGSEA. The CDR3 loop spans 12 amino acids. With 7 bases clipped from V and 6 bases from J, the junction kept 7 bases outside the gene matches. The CDR3 region is CSADRGEQTQYF. The CDR3 DNA follows: TGCAGCGCTGACAGGGGCGAACAGACCCAGTACTTC.

This chain links TRBV6-2 or TRBV6-3 with TRBJ1-5, with a possible D match to TRBD1 (6 bases). With 5 bases removed from V and 2 bases from J, the gap between germline ends came to 34 bases. The CDR3 runs 22 residues. Germline-derived CDR1 and CDR2 are MNHEY and SVGEGT. The CDR3 region has the DNA TGTGCCAGCAGTACCCCTTCGATTGAGTTTTCCCAGGGGATTGTCGGCAATCAGCCCCAGCATTTT. It yields the protein CASSTPSIEFSQGIVGNQPQHF.